One and the same sample provided the 3 T cell receptor beta chains below, sequenced in a study of blood T cell repertoires in COVID-19. Method: immunoSEQ multiplex PCR; TCRdb's copy keeps in-frame clones and lacks some. The table has about 350,000 clones, almost 90% seen once. Material: peripheral blood. Receptors originate from a woman in her 70s with COVID-19, enrolled during active disease.

In this sample, this clone turned up a few times. The genes are TRBV7-3 and TRBJ1-3; D not certain. Germline V gene lookup returns CDR1 SGHTA and CDR2 FQGTGA. CDR3 length: 15 amino acids. The V end was cut by 1 base, the J end by 4 bases, with 11 bases between. The CDR3 DNA is TGTGCCAGCAGCTTAAATTACCCCCTAGGAAACACCATATATTTT. Its protein is CASSLNYPLGNTIYF. The whole variable domain, filled in from reference TRBV7-3 and TRBJ1-3, reads GAGVSQTPSNKVTEKGKYVELRCDPISGHTALYWYRQSLGQGPEFLIYFQGTGAADDSGLPNDRFFAVRPEGSVSTLKIQRTERGDSAVYLCASSLNYPLGNTIYFGEGSWLTVV.

This chain joins TRBV7-2 and TRBJ1-1; TRBD1 is a possible D gene (5 bases). CDR1 and CDR2 (germline): SGHTA, FQGNSA. The CDR3 length is 16 residues. Trimming cost V 1 base and J 2 bases, with 14 bases left between them. The CDR3 region is CASSLVAGRGNTEAFF. The CDR3 DNA reads TGTGCCAGCAGCTTAGTGGCAGGGAGGGGTAACACTGAAGCTTTCTTT.

V gene TRBV5-1 combines with J gene TRBJ1-2; 7 bases map to TRBD1. V shed 4 bases and J 4 bases; nucleotides not matched to a gene: 10. CDR1 is SGHRS, CDR2 YFSETQ, per germline. The CDR3 contains 15 residues. The CDR3 region is CASSPPTGSVYGYTF. The CDR3 region has the DNA TGCGCCAGCAGCCCACCGACAGGGAGTGTCTATGGCTACACCTTC.